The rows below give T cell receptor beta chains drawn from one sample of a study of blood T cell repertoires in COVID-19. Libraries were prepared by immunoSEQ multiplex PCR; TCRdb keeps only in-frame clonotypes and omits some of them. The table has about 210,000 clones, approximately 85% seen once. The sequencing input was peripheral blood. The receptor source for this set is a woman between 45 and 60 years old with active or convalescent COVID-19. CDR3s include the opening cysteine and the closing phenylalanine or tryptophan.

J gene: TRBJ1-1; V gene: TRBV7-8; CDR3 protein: CASSPRHPNTEAFF
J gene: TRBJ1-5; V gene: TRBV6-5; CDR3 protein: CASSYGPGGGQPQHF
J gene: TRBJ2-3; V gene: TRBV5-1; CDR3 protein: CASSLEGTSGADTQYF
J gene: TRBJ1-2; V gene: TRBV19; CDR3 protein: CASSPGQLGEDGYTF
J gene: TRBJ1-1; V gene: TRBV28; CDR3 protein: CASRVNRNLNTEAFF
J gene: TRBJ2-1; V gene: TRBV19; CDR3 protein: CASSIGKGGDEQFF
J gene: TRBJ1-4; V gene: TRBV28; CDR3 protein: CASSFKGGNEKLFF
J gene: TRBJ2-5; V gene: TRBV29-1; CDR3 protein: CSVVLGGETQYF
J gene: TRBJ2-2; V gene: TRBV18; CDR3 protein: CASSPERRNTGELFF
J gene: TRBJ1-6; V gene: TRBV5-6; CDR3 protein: CASSSPGTQNSPLHF
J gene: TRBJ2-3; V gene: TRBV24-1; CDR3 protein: CAAGSGVGSPDTQYF
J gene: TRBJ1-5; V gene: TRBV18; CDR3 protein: CASSPQGADQPQHF
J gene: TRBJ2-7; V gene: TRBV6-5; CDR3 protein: CASSKGTSGSYEQYF
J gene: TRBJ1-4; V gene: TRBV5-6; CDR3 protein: CASSYRGINEKLFF
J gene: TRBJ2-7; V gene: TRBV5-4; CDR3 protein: CASSPRQEGEQYF
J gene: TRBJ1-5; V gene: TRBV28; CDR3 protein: CASSSTLGYNRQPQHF
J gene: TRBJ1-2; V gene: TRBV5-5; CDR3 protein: CASSDRTGIYGYTF
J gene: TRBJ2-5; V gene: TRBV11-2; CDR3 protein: CASSYRAQETQYF
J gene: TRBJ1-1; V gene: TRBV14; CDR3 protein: CASSRPIEGDTEAFF
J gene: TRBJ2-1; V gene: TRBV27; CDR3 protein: CASAKLAGPSYNEQFF
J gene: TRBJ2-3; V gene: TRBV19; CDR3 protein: CASRPSTGYPTDTQYF
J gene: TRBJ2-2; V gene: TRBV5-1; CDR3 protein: CASSSDYSQGSVFF
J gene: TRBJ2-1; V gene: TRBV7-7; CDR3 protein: CASSLLGGGEDEQFF
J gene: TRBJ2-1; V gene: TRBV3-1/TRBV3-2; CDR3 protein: CASSFLAGGNEQFF
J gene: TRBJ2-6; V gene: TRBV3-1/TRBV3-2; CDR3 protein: CASSQAAGANVLTF
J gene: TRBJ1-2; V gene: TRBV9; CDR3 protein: CASSVDSLDGYTF
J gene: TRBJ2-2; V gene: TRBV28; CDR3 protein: CASRPPRGSAGELFF